This entry describes one T cell receptor beta chain. TCRdb keeps only in-frame clones here, not all; method: immunoSEQ multiplex PCR. The table lists 150,000 or so clones, approximately 80% of them singletons. This record comes from a study of blood T cell repertoires in COVID-19. The overall study: Sites in the United States, Italy and Spain provided acute and convalescent COVID-19 samples. In each case, the material was cDNA or gDNA derived from T cells, B-cell-depleted T cells, or PBMCs.

Sequenced: peripheral blood. The receptor comes from a man aged 55 to 70 with active or convalescent COVID-19.

CDR3 DNA: TGTGCCAGCAGGTCAGGGGGCACTGAAGCTTTCTTT. Translated: CASRSGGTEAFF. The J gene is TRBJ1-1, the V gene TRBV2; 7 nucleotides match TRBD1. This CDR3 is 12 amino acids long. Germline lookup yields CDR1 SNHLY and CDR2 FYNNEI. The V segment lost 6 bases and the J segment 4 bases; nucleotides outside the gene matches: 2.